A selection of T cell receptor beta chains follows, all from one sample in a study of T cells in Graves' hyperthyroidism and ophthalmopathy. TCRdb independently ran MiXCR on the multiplex PCR reads; one entry per CDR3 protein. Of nearly 600,000 distinct CDR3 sequences in the sample, approximately 14% were seen once. Source material: blood. Receptors originate from a woman aged 25 to 39 with Graves' hyperthyroidism that later progressed to Graves' ophthalmopathy. CDR3s include the opening cysteine and the closing phenylalanine or tryptophan. The D gene is left open where the match is weak. The size field is filled for only some rows; it gives once, few, many or a size class.

cdr3_length j_call d_call clone_size v_call cdr3_nt cdr3_aa
15 TRBJ2-2 TRBD2 NA TRBV6-1 TGTGCCAGCCCGGGACTACCCACGCGGAGCGGGGAGCTGTTTTTT CASPGLPTRSGELFF
16 TRBJ2-3 TRBD1 NA TRBV6-1 TGTGCCAGCAGTTTATCCGGGACAGGGGGCACAGATACGCAGTATTTT CASSLSGTGGTDTQYF
13 TRBJ1-4 NA many TRBV20-1 TGCAGTGCTAGAAGAGGGGCTAATGAAAAACTGTTTTTT CSARRGANEKLFF
13 TRBJ2-1 NA few TRBV15 TGTGCCACCAGCACTAGTCCTTTAAATGAGCAGTTCTTC CATSTSPLNEQFF
16 TRBJ2-3 NA many TRBV7-2 TGTGCCAGCAGCCCATGGAGCGGGCGAAGCACAGATACGCAGTATTTT CASSPWSGRSTDTQYF
15 TRBJ1-5 NA many TRBV24-1 TGTGCCACCAGTCGGCGGGGCAGCGCCGGTGAGCCCCAGCATTTT CATSRRGSAGEPQHF
14 TRBJ2-6 NA many TRBV28 TGTGCCAGCAGTTCCGGACCTGGGGCCAACGTCCTGACTTTC CASSSGPGANVLTF
16 TRBJ2-5 TRBD2 NA TRBV4-2 TGTGCCAGCAGCCAAGATCTGGCGGGAGGGTGGGAGACCCAGTACTTC CASSQDLAGGWETQYF
15 TRBJ1-1 NA many TRBV7-2 TGTGCCAGCAGCTTAGGGGTGTCGGGTAACACTGAAGCTTTCTTT CASSLGVSGNTEAFF
14 TRBJ2-3 TRBD2 many TRBV6-1 TGTGCCAGCAGCCCTAGCGGGAGTGTAGATACGCAGTATTTT CASSPSGSVDTQYF